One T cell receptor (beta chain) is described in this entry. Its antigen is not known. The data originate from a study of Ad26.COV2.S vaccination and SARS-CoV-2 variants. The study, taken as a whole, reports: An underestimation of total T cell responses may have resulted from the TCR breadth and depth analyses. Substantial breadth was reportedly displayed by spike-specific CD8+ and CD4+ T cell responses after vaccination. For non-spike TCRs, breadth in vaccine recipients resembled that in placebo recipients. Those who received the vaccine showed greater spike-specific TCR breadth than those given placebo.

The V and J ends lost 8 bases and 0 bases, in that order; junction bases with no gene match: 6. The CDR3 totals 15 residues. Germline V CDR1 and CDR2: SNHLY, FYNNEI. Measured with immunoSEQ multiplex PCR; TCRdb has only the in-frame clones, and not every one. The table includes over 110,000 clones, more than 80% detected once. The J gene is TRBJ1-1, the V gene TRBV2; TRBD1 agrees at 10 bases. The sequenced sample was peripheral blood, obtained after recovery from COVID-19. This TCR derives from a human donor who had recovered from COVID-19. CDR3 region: CASSRQGAVNTEAFF. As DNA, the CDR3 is TGTGCCAGCTCTAGACAGGGGGCGGTGAACACTGAAGCTTTCTTT. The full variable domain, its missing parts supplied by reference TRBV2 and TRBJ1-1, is EPEVTQTPSHQVTQMGQEVILRCVPISNHLYFYWYRQILGQKVEFLVSFYNNEISEKSEIFDDQFSVERPDGSNFTLKIRSTKLEDSAMYFCASSRQGAVNTEAFFGQGTRLTVV.